This T cell receptor beta chain appears in the sequencing data of a study of regulatory T cells in long-lasting Graves disease. Assembly of TCR beta libraries relied on iRepertoire HTBI primers together with Arm-PCR of CDR3 regions. One entry per CDR3 protein, called by TCRdb with MiXCR from the multiplex PCR reads. The repertoire consists of some 420,000 distinct CDR3 sequences, with around a fifth occurring once and the leading ten covering around 12%. This clonotype was found a few times. Its antigen is unidentified. Stated time point: persistent/refractory GD, antithyroid drugs over 5 years with positive TRAb. Researchers made the TCR library from RNA that was extracted from PBMCs. Graves' disease diagnosis followed American Thyroid Association guidelines. Study-level results: With persistent disease, TRBV28, TRBJ1-2 and TRBJ2-5 were the favored segments. Newly diagnosed Graves' patients had higher TCR diversity than persistent ones.

The V and J ends lost 7 bases and 2 bases respectively, with 21 bases between them. Germline assignment: CDR1 SQVTM and CDR2 ANQGSEA. The CDR3 has 16 amino acids. The receptor was isolated from a female donor with Graves disease. The chain couples TRBV29-1 to TRBJ1-5, with unresolved D. The source material was peripheral blood mononuclear cells (PBMCs), sampled when the disease was refractory, from a patient treated with antithyroid drugs. CDR3 sequence reads: CSALTLPGDGNQPQHF. Here the CDR3 DNA reads TGCAGCGCCTTGACACTCCCTGGGGATGGCAATCAGCCCCAGCATTTT.